The 19 T cell receptor beta chains reported below all come from one sample, sequenced in a study of T-cell reconstitution after alpha-beta-depleted transplantation in children. TCRbeta library construction was performed incorporating unique molecular identifiers. TCRdb re-called the PCR reads with MiXCR, one entry per CDR3 protein. The data show 200,000 to 300,000 distinct CDR3 sequences, about 26% seen once. The sample here was PBMCs, taken before TCRalphabeta/CD19-depleted stem cell transplant. The origin of the receptors is a girl aged 2 to 10 with Fanconi anemia, due to receive a stem cell transplant.

In its sample, this clonotype was seen a few times. This sequence joins TRBV20-1 and TRBJ1-6; unclear D gene. The germline V and J ends were trimmed by 0 bases and 10 bases, with 4 bases remaining between them. CDR1 and CDR2 (germline): DFQATT, SNEGSKA (reference sequence). The CDR3 is made up of 11 amino acids. The CDR3 DNA is TGCAGTGCTAGAGATCGCTCACCCCTCCACTTT. Protein: CSARDRSPLHF.

The rearrangement joins TRBV7-3 to TRBJ2-1, with a possible D match to TRBD2 (6 bases). Trimming removed 1 base from V and 9 bases from J, with 25 bases in between. The germline gives CDR1 SGHTA, CDR2 FQGTGA. This CDR3 spans 18 amino acids. The CDR3 sequence is CASSLNLGLPRRGGEQFF. The CDR3 coding sequence is TGTGCCAGCAGCTTAAACCTTGGACTACCGAGGCGGGGTGGTGAGCAGTTCTTC. The full variable domain, in which reference TRBV7-3 and TRBJ2-1 provide the parts outside the CDR3, is GAGVSQTPSNKVTEKGKYVELRCDPISGHTALYWYRQSLGQGPEFLIYFQGTGAADDSGLPNDRFFAVRPEGSVSTLKIQRTERGDSAVYLCASSLNLGLPRRGGEQFFGPGTRLTVL.

This clonotype was detected a few times. V and J are TRBV12-3 or TRBV12-4 and TRBJ1-4; D gene uncertain. Trimming removed 5 bases at V and 0 bases at J, with 7 bases between. The CDR3 covers 14 residues. The CDR3 loop reads CASSLFSTNEKLFF. DNA of the CDR3: TGTGCCAGCAGTCTGTTTTCAACTAATGAAAAACTGTTTTTT.

This clonotype has ten or more counts. The V and J genes are TRBV12-3 or TRBV12-4 and TRBJ2-1; TRBD2 agrees at 13 bases. The CDR3 spans 15 residues. The V gene end was trimmed by 6 bases and the J gene end by 6 bases; junction bases not matched to a gene: 5. The CDR3 nucleotides read TGTGCCAGCAGAACCACTAGCGGGAGGGCCAATGAGCAGTTCTTC. This codes for CASRTTSGRANEQFF.

This clonotype was observed many times. The chain employs TRBV14 and TRBJ2-1; 8 nucleotides line up with TRBD2. Germline V CDR1 and CDR2: SGHDN, FVKESK. The CDR3 spans 15 residues. V trimming: 1 base; J trimming: 7 bases; junction bases outside the gene matches: 6. The CDR3 protein is CASSQGREVRNEQFF. Written as DNA, the CDR3 is TGTGCCAGCAGCCAAGGGCGGGAGGTAAGGAATGAGCAGTTCTTC. The full variable domain, completed using reference TRBV14 and TRBJ2-1, is EAGVTQFPSHSVIEKGQTVTLRCDPISGHDNLYWYRRVMGKEIKFLLHFVKESKQDESGMPNNRFLAERTGGTYSTLKVQPAELEDSGVYFCASSQGREVRNEQFFGPGTRLTVL.

The chain is built from TRBV12-3 or TRBV12-4 and TRBJ2-1; D is unresolved. V gave up 2 bases and J gave up 12 bases, with 8 bases separating them. The CDR3 has 11 residues. The CDR3 DNA is TGTGCCAGCAGTTTATCGGTCAGGCAGTTCTTC. It is translated as CASSLSVRQFF.

The chain employs TRBV28 and TRBJ2-7; TRBD2 might be the D (6 bases). The germline V gene has CDR1 MDHEN and CDR2 SYDVKM. V shed 8 bases and J shed 3 bases, with 8 bases lying between them. The CDR3 has 11 residues. Here the CDR3 DNA reads TGTGCCAGCTACGGGGGCTACGAGCAGTACTTC. Its protein is CASYGGYEQYF.

This clonotype was detected ten times or more. This chain joins TRBV29-1 and TRBJ2-7, with D perhaps matching TRBD2 (6 bases). Per germline, CDR1 SQVTM and CDR2 ANQGSEA. Trimming stripped 4 bases from V and 0 bases from J, with 7 bases between. The CDR3 contains 12 residues. For the CDR3, the DNA is TGCAGCGTTGTGCGGGACTCCTACGAGCAGTACTTC. Translated, it gives CSVVRDSYEQYF.

V gene TRBV28 combines with J gene TRBJ2-2; tentatively, D is TRBD2 (6 bases). The CDR3 runs 16 residues. Germline CDR1 MDHEN, CDR2 SYDVKM. Trimming pared 7 bases from V and 4 bases from J, leaving 19 bases between. CDR3 bases: TGTGCCAGCACCCCTTTGCCGGGGGACCCCACCGGGGAGCTGTTTTTT. Amino acids: CASTPLPGDPTGELFF. The whole variable domain, filled in from reference TRBV28 and TRBJ2-2, reads DVKVTQSSRYLVKRTGEKVFLECVQDMDHENMFWYRQDPGLGLRLIYFSYDVKMKEKGDIPEGYSVSREKKERFSLILESASTNQTSMYLCASTPLPGDPTGELFFGEGSRLTVL.

The V call is TRBV9, the J call TRBJ2-7; 10 nucleotides line up with TRBD1. With 0 bases clipped from V and 4 bases from J, the junction kept 4 bases outside the gene matches. The CDR3 is made up of 15 amino acids. Germline CDR1 is SGDLS and CDR2 is YYNGEE. As DNA, the CDR3 is TGTGCCAGCAGCGTAGAAGCGGGACAGGGGTACGAGCAGTACTTC. Its protein is CASSVEAGQGYEQYF.

This clonotype was counted once. The chain links TRBV24-1 to TRBJ2-7; D is unresolved. The CDR3 covers 13 residues. V was trimmed by 1 base and J by 5 bases, leaving 8 bases between them. The germline V gene has CDR1 KGHDR and CDR2 SFDVKD. The CDR3 sequence: CATSDFGRNEQYF. The CDR3 coding sequence is TGTGCCACCAGTGATTTCGGCAGAAACGAGCAGTACTTC.

This clonotype was seen ten or more times. The chain uses TRBV20-1 and TRBJ2-2, with 9 bases aligning to TRBD1. Trimming at V came to 3 bases and at J to 6 bases, leaving 11 bases not matched to a gene. CDR3 length: 16 amino acids. Germline values: CDR1 DFQATT, CDR2 SNEGSKA (reference sequence). CDR3 region: CSASVPGQGTAGELFF. CDR3 nucleotides: TGCAGTGCTAGCGTCCCGGGACAGGGCACCGCCGGGGAGCTGTTTTTT.

This clonotype was seen ten or more times. V gene TRBV12-3 or TRBV12-4 combines with J gene TRBJ2-1, with 8 nucleotides matching TRBD2. Germline trimming cut 6 bases from V and 5 bases from J; bases unmatched to any gene: 6. The CDR3 covers 14 residues. CDR3 nucleotide sequence: TGTGCCAGCAGGTCGGGAGGGCCCAACAATGAGCAGTTCTTC. Residues: CASRSGGPNNEQFF.

This clonotype was counted only a few times. This sequence joins TRBV5-4 and TRBJ2-5; D is uncertain. The CDR3 covers 13 residues. V was trimmed by 5 bases and J by 0 bases, leaving 8 bases between them. Germline-derived CDR1 and CDR2 are SGHNT and YYREEE (reference sequence). The CDR3 DNA reads TGTGCCAGCAGGCTCCGGGACCAAGAGACCCAGTACTTC. It translates to CASRLRDQETQYF. Full variable domain (remainder filled in from reference TRBV5-4 and TRBJ2-5): ETGVTQSPTHLIKTRGQQVTLRCSSQSGHNTVSWYQQALGQGPQFIFQYYREEENGRGNFPPRFSGLQFPNYSSELNVNALELDDSALYLCASRLRDQETQYFGPGTRLLVL.

The rearrangement links TRBV12-3 or TRBV12-4 to TRBJ2-2; a weak D match, TRBD2 (5 bases). The length of the CDR3 is 15 residues. Trimming took 1 base from V and 6 from J, leaving 12 bases between them. Here the CDR3 reads CASSLVSGFPGELFF. CDR3 DNA: TGTGCCAGCAGTTTAGTCTCGGGGTTTCCCGGGGAGCTGTTTTTT.

A single count supports this clonotype. The V call is TRBV11-3, the J call TRBJ2-2; 12 bases are shared with TRBD2. The germline CDR1 and CDR2 sequences are SGHNT and YENEEA. The CDR3 sequence is 17 residues long. The ends lost 1 base at V and 6 bases at J; junction bases unmatched: 6. CDR3 nucleotide sequence: TGTGCCAGCAGCTTAGGACTAGCGGGAGATCATGCCGGGGAGCTGTTTTTT. It is translated as CASSLGLAGDHAGELFF.

This clonotype was counted ten times or more. The chain joins TRBV20-1 to TRBJ1-1, with TRBD1 identical over 9 bases. Germline loops: CDR1 DFQATT, CDR2 SNEGSKA (reference sequence). Germline trimming cut 5 bases from V and 2 bases from J; bases unmatched to any gene: 3. The CDR3 extends over 13 amino acids. The CDR3 spells CSAPTGGNTEAFF. CDR3 bases: TGCAGTGCTCCCACAGGGGGCAACACTGAAGCTTTCTTT.

The chain has TRBV12-5 and TRBJ2-2, with D unresolved. V was shortened by 6 bases and J by 6 bases, with 8 bases between the two germline ends. Germline values: CDR1 LGHNT, CDR2 FRNRAP. This CDR3 has 12 amino acids. The CDR3 spells CASGHRAGELFF. As DNA, the CDR3 is TGTGCTAGTGGCCACCGTGCCGGGGAGCTGTTTTTT.

This clonotype has a count of ten or more. The chain uses TRBV20-1 and TRBJ2-1; D is possibly TRBD1 (6 bases). Germline CDR1 reads DFQATT; CDR2 reads SNEGSKA (reference sequence). CDR3 size: 12 residues. Trimming cost V 5 bases and J 4 bases, with 9 bases left between them. For the CDR3, the DNA is TGCAGTGCTGAACAGGGTTACAATGAGCAGTTCTTC. Encoded protein: CSAEQGYNEQFF.